The 5 T cell receptor beta chains below all came from one sample that was sequenced in a study of shared clonotypes between healthy human individuals. This table comes from immunoSEQ multiplex PCR, and its TCRdb copy is limited to in-frame clones, with some not included. This table holds about half a million clones, roughly 80% found once. The specimen was PBMCs. The receptor set was obtained from a woman in her thirties or forties in good health. Some clones in this sample may be carry-over from other donors' samples.

The gene calls are TRBV10-2 and TRBJ2-2; tentatively, D is TRBD2 (5 bases). The germline V gene encodes CDR1 WSHSY and CDR2 SAAADI. The V end was cut by 3 bases, the J end by 1 base, with 12 bases between. The CDR3 length is 16 residues. For the CDR3, the DNA is TGCGCCAGCAGTGACCTCGAGGGCTGGAACACCGGGGAGCTGTTTTTT. It specifies CASSDLEGWNTGELFF.

This chain uses TRBV2 with TRBJ2-5, with 8 bases matching TRBD2. This CDR3 comprises 14 residues. The germline CDR1 and CDR2 sequences are SNHLY and FYNNEI. V was pared by 8 bases and J by 5 bases, with 10 bases of the junction left unmatched. CDR3 DNA: TGTGCCAGCCTAAGCGGGAGTCGTAGGGAGACCCAGTACTTC. Its protein is CASLSGSRRETQYF.

The rearrangement links TRBV5-1 to TRBJ2-3; 13 bases are a match to TRBD2. The CDR3 is made up of 16 amino acids. Per germline, CDR1 SGHRS and CDR2 YFSETQ. The trim removed 4 bases at V and 6 bases at J, leaving 8 bases unmatched. CDR3 sequence: CASSTWTSGRSDTQYF. The CDR3 region has the DNA TGCGCCAGCAGCACTTGGACTAGCGGGAGAAGTGATACGCAGTATTTT.

This chain connects TRBV2 to TRBJ2-3; TRBD2 matches at 8 bases. This CDR3 has 15 residues. The V and J ends lost 6 bases and 4 bases, in that order; junction bases with no gene match: 9. Germline values: CDR1 SNHLY, CDR2 FYNNEI. Here the CDR3 reads CASSRSGSRADTQYF. The CDR3 DNA sequence: TGTGCCAGCAGCCGGAGCGGGAGTAGGGCAGATACGCAGTATTTT.

The genes are TRBV5-1 and TRBJ2-7; 10 nucleotides align to TRBD1. Germline V lookup: CDR1 SGHRS, CDR2 YFSETQ. Trimming removed 6 bases from V and 2 bases from J; junction bases left unmatched: 5. The CDR3 has 14 amino acids. CDR3 sequence: CASTPGTGAYEQYF. The DNA of the CDR3 is TGCGCCAGCACCCCCGGGACAGGGGCCTACGAGCAGTACTTC.